These T cell receptor beta chains were read from a single sample in a study of response to subunit inactivated influenza vaccine. TCRdb re-derived calls from the RT-PCR reads in MiXCR, one entry per CDR3 protein. The data contain about 520,000 distinct CDR3 sequences, roughly 7.9% of them seen just once; the ten biggest clones take up 10% to 15%. The sample consisted of PBMCs from blood, taken less than 30 months after vaccination. These receptors were collected from a man in his fifties or sixties who received an inactivated influenza vaccine. Both conserved end residues are part of each CDR3. Fields, in order: V gene, clone size, D gene, J gene, CDR3 DNA, CDR3 protein. A D gene is named only where the DNA matches it firmly. Clone sizes are given selectively: once, few, many, or a class where the clone is expanded.

V: TRBV20-1
size: .
D: TRBD2
J: TRBJ2-3
DNA: TGCAGTGCTAGAGATGGCGGGAGGAGCACAGATACGCAGTATTTT
CDR3: CSARDGGRSTDTQYF

V: TRBV2
size: few
D: .
J: TRBJ2-2
DNA: TGTGCCAGCAGTGCAGAACAGGGAAACACCGGGGAGCTGTTTTTT
CDR3: CASSAEQGNTGELFF

V: TRBV6-5
size: .
D: TRBD1
J: TRBJ2-2
DNA: TGTGCCAGCAGTTACTCGTTCCCTCGGGACAGGCCGAACACCGGGGAGCTGTTTTTT
CDR3: CASSYSFPRDRPNTGELFF

V: TRBV6-5
size: few
D: .
J: TRBJ1-4
DNA: TGTGCCAGCAGTTACTTAGGGGATGAAAAACTGTTTTTT
CDR3: CASSYLGDEKLFF

V: TRBV12-3/TRBV12-4
size: many
D: TRBD1
J: TRBJ1-2
DNA: TGTGCCAGCAGGGGACAGGGTGGACAGGATGGCTACACCTTC
CDR3: CASRGQGGQDGYTF

V: TRBV4-1
size: .
D: .
J: TRBJ1-2
DNA: TGCGCCAGCAGCCAAGAGGGCCAAAGCTATGGCTACACCTTC
CDR3: CASSQEGQSYGYTF

V: TRBV19
size: .
D: .
J: TRBJ2-2
DNA: TGTGCCAGTAGTATTCTGGATAGGGAGGCGAACACCGGGGAGCTGTTTTTT
CDR3: CASSILDREANTGELFF

V: TRBV20-1
size: .
D: .
J: TRBJ1-2
DNA: TGCAGTGCTACGAGGGAGGGGGAATCATGGGATGGCTACACCTTC
CDR3: CSATREGESWDGYTF

V: TRBV12-3/TRBV12-4
size: .
D: TRBD1
J: TRBJ2-3
DNA: TGTGCCAGCAGCGGACAGGGGGCTGGACCAGATACGCAGTATTTT
CDR3: CASSGQGAGPDTQYF

V: TRBV24-1
size: few
D: TRBD1
J: TRBJ2-1
DNA: TGTGCCACCAGTGAGGCAGGACAGGGGTCCTACAATGAGCAGTTCTTC
CDR3: CATSEAGQGSYNEQFF

V: TRBV10-3
size: .
D: .
J: TRBJ1-5
DNA: TGTGCCATAAACAGGGATAGCAATCAGCCCCAGCATTTT
CDR3: CAINRDSNQPQHF

V: TRBV29-1
size: many
D: TRBD2
J: TRBJ2-3
DNA: TGCAGCGTTGAACCACTAGCGGATACGCAGTATTTT
CDR3: CSVEPLADTQYF

V: TRBV28
size: .
D: .
J: TRBJ1-6
DNA: TGTGCCAGCAGGACACTGCAGATAAGCTCCTATAATTCACCCCTCCACTTT
CDR3: CASRTLQISSYNSPLHF

V: TRBV10-3
size: .
D: .
J: TRBJ2-5
DNA: TGTGCCACCTGGTGGGAGGCAGCACCACAAGAGACCCAGTACTTC
CDR3: CATWWEAAPQETQYF

V: TRBV7-7
size: .
D: TRBD1
J: TRBJ2-5
DNA: TGTGCTAGCGGCCAGGACAGGGCGACCCAGTACTTC
CDR3: CASGQDRATQYF

V: TRBV10-3
size: few
D: .
J: TRBJ1-5
DNA: TGTGCCACCAAGGGCGCGACCGGTCAGCCCCAGCATTTT
CDR3: CATKGATGQPQHF

V: TRBV4-1
size: .
D: .
J: TRBJ1-2
DNA: TGCGCCAGCAGCCAAGAGATAGGGGCGAACTATGGCTACACCTTC
CDR3: CASSQEIGANYGYTF

V: TRBV29-1
size: few
D: TRBD1
J: TRBJ1-5
DNA: TGCAGCGTTGGGACGGGGCAGGGGGGCCCCAATCAGCCCCAGCATTTT
CDR3: CSVGTGQGGPNQPQHF

V: TRBV5-1
size: few
D: TRBD2
J: TRBJ2-1
DNA: TGCGCCAGCCGTCTAGCGGGAGGCTATGAGCAGTTCTTC
CDR3: CASRLAGGYEQFF

V: TRBV12-3/TRBV12-4
size: many
D: TRBD2
J: TRBJ2-1
DNA: TGTGCCAGCAGCTTTAACTCAGCGGGGGCCCTCTACAATGAGCAGTTCTTC
CDR3: CASSFNSAGALYNEQFF

V: TRBV10-2
size: .
D: .
J: TRBJ2-1
DNA: TGCGCCAGCAGCCCCGGGAGACAGCGGAACAATGAGCAGTTCTTC
CDR3: CASSPGRQRNNEQFF

V: TRBV7-2
size: .
D: .
J: TRBJ2-1
DNA: TGTGCCAGCAGCGACTATAACCAATACAATGAGCAGTTCTTC
CDR3: CASSDYNQYNEQFF

V: TRBV6-1
size: few
D: .
J: TRBJ1-4
DNA: TGTGCCAGCAGCTCCACCCGACAGAATAATGAAAAACTGTTTTTT
CDR3: CASSSTRQNNEKLFF

V: TRBV20-1
size: few
D: TRBD1
J: TRBJ2-1
DNA: TGCAGTGCTCAAGGACAGGGGGCTTACCTTTACAATGAGCAGTTCTTC
CDR3: CSAQGQGAYLYNEQFF